Listed below are T cell receptor beta chains from one sample, sequenced in a study of T-cell memory formation after mild COVID-19. TCRdb re-called the 5' RACE reads with MiXCR, one entry per CDR3 protein. The repertoire holds about 450,000 distinct CDR3 sequences, about a quarter seen once, with over 10% in the top ten. The sequencing sample was made of PBMCs or a T cell subset sorted from them (not recorded which). The receptors were gathered from an adult woman who had mild COVID-19 (a few samples of this study predate the infection). Cell type and time point are not known. Both conserved end residues are part of each CDR3. D genes are given only for firm matches. Clone sizes are given selectively: once, few, many, or a class where the clone is expanded.

TRBV7-9	once	NA	TRBJ2-4	CASSLGDLSGIQYF	TGTGCCAGCAGCTTGGGGGACCTATCCGGCATTCAGTACTTC
TRBV6-5	NA	NA	TRBJ1-2	CASRPPGAGGYTF	TGTGCCAGCAGGCCCCCGGGGGCGGGGGGCTACACCTTC
TRBV29-1	NA	NA	TRBJ2-6	CSVSTLGANVLTF	TGCAGCGTGTCGACACTTGGGGCCAACGTCCTGACTTTC
TRBV6-2/TRBV6-3	few	NA	TRBJ2-4	CASRPGTSHLAKNIQYF	TGTGCCAGCAGGCCCGGGACTTCCCATTTGGCCAAAAACATTCAGTACTTC
TRBV5-4	many	TRBD1	TRBJ2-7	CASRTGTGSSYEQYF	TGTGCCAGCAGGACCGGGACAGGGAGCTCCTACGAGCAGTACTTC
TRBV6-5	NA	NA	TRBJ2-5	CASSTSKQETQYF	TGTGCCAGCAGTACTAGTAAACAAGAGACCCAGTACTTC
TRBV6-5	NA	TRBD1	TRBJ1-6	CASRDGTVRAVHF	TGTGCCAGCAGGGACGGGACAGTTAGAGCGGTCCACTTT
TRBV7-2	few	TRBD1	TRBJ2-7	CASSSRGTGDLEQYF	TGTGCCAGCAGCTCTCGAGGAACAGGGGATCTGGAGCAGTACTTC
TRBV6-6	few	NA	TRBJ2-5	CASTLGGRRETQYF	TGTGCCAGCACCTTAGGTGGGAGAAGGGAGACCCAGTACTTC
TRBV27	NA	TRBD1	TRBJ1-2	CASSTQGARGYTF	TGTGCCAGCAGTACCCAGGGGGCGCGGGGCTACACCTTC
TRBV12-3/TRBV12-4	NA	NA	TRBJ1-5	CASGQSYSNQPQHF	TGTGCCAGCGGACAAAGTTATAGCAATCAGCCCCAGCATTTT
TRBV4-1	NA	TRBD1	TRBJ1-2	CASSQGETGVFGYTF	TGCGCCAGCAGCCAAGGCGAGACAGGGGTCTTTGGCTACACCTTC
TRBV7-9	NA	NA	TRBJ2-3	CASSLWVSSNTDTQYF	TGTGCCAGCAGCTTATGGGTTAGCTCTAACACAGATACGCAGTATTTT
TRBV9	NA	NA	TRBJ2-1	CASSGGHGRYNEQFF	TGTGCCAGCAGCGGGGGCCACGGACGCTACAATGAGCAGTTCTTC
TRBV11-2	NA	TRBD1	TRBJ1-4	CASSSWTGEVEKLFF	TGTGCCAGCAGCTCTTGGACAGGCGAAGTCGAAAAACTGTTTTTT
TRBV4-2	NA	NA	TRBJ2-5	CASSQDAGGGLLETQYF	TGTGCCAGCAGCCAAGATGCGGGCGGGGGCCTTCTGGAGACCCAGTACTTC
TRBV9	few	NA	TRBJ2-6	CASSVGWEPGANVLTF	TGTGCCAGCAGCGTAGGTTGGGAACCTGGGGCCAACGTCCTGACTTTC
TRBV5-8	NA	NA	TRBJ2-3	CASSPTGRSSDTQYF	TGTGCCAGCAGCCCGACGGGACGCTCGTCAGATACGCAGTATTTT
TRBV30	few	NA	TRBJ1-5	CAWDQGPINQPQHF	TGTGCCTGGGATCAGGGGCCGATTAATCAGCCCCAGCATTTT
TRBV4-2	few	NA	TRBJ1-2	CASSHPPEGEGYGYTF	TGTGCCAGCAGCCATCCCCCCGAGGGGGAGGGCTATGGCTACACCTTC
TRBV7-3	few	NA	TRBJ1-1	CASSLKRAPNTEAFF	TGTGCCAGCAGCTTAAAGAGGGCCCCGAACACTGAAGCTTTCTTT
TRBV4-2	NA	TRBD1	TRBJ2-5	CASSQEDRAQETQYF	TGTGCCAGCAGCCAAGAGGACAGGGCTCAAGAGACCCAGTACTTC
TRBV7-9	few	NA	TRBJ1-2	CASALRSNYGYTF	TGTGCCAGCGCTTTACGATCTAACTATGGCTACACCTTC
TRBV30	NA	TRBD1	TRBJ2-7	CAWSAGQGGEQYF	TGTGCCTGGAGCGCAGGACAGGGGGGCGAGCAGTACTTC
TRBV29-1	few	TRBD1	TRBJ1-1	CSVRTGWGTEAFF	TGCAGCGTCCGGACAGGGTGGGGCACTGAAGCTTTCTTT
TRBV4-1	NA	TRBD1	TRBJ1-2	CASSQEGISWDSYGYTF	TGCGCCAGCAGCCAAGAGGGGATTTCGTGGGACAGCTATGGCTACACCTTC
TRBV12-3/TRBV12-4	NA	NA	TRBJ2-1	CASSLDGGGTGSYNEQFF	TGTGCCAGCAGTTTAGATGGAGGGGGAACAGGCTCCTACAATGAGCAGTTCTTC
TRBV29-1	many	NA	TRBJ2-1	CSVEGLSLAPNEQFF	TGCAGCGTTGAAGGCCTCTCCCTTGCCCCGAATGAGCAGTTCTTC
TRBV29-1	NA	NA	TRBJ2-2	CSVALSGELFF	TGCAGCGTAGCGTTATCCGGGGAGCTGTTTTTT
TRBV12-3/TRBV12-4	NA	NA	TRBJ2-3	CASSLRIPSTDTQYF	TGTGCCAGCAGTTTGCGGATCCCTAGCACAGATACGCAGTATTTT
TRBV18	NA	NA	TRBJ2-5	CASSRTRTAAVATQYF	TGTGCCAGCTCACGGACGAGGACAGCCGCTGTAGCGACCCAGTACTTC
TRBV7-3	few	NA	TRBJ2-5	CASSLIGGVKTETQYF	TGTGCCAGCAGCTTAATAGGGGGGGTAAAAACGGAGACCCAGTACTTC
TRBV28	NA	NA	TRBJ1-6	CASSRGLSSPLHF	TGTGCCAGCAGTAGGGGGTTGAGCTCACCCCTCCACTTT
TRBV20-1	few	TRBD1	TRBJ1-5	CSASKTGTETNQPQHF	TGCAGTGCTAGTAAAACCGGGACAGAGACGAATCAGCCCCAGCATTTT